Listed here are 11 T cell receptor beta chains from one sample, sequenced in a study of immune evolution from preneoplasia to lung adenocarcinoma. TCRdb's copy holds only in-frame clones and misses some; the assay was immunoSEQ multiplex PCR. The sample lists around 3,000 clones, 80% to 90% occurring once. The sequencing input was FFPE adjacent normal lung tissue. These receptors all stem from a person aged 60 to 85 with lung adenocarcinoma.

V usage is TRBV4-2 and J usage is TRBJ2-1, with a weak D call TRBD2 (7 bases). The CDR3 is made up of 17 amino acids. V gave up 0 bases and J gave up 0 bases, with 12 bases separating them. CDR1 and CDR2 (germline): LGHNA, YNFKEQ. The CDR3: CASSQDPGGLSYNEQFF. The CDR3 DNA reads TGTGCCAGCAGCCAAGACCCCGGGGGGCTCTCCTACAATGAGCAGTTCTTC.

V usage is TRBV15 and J usage is TRBJ2-1, with D hard to call. The V gene lost 3 bases and the J gene lost 8 bases, with 14 bases spanning the gap. The CDR3 loop spans 14 amino acids. Germline values: CDR1 LNHNV, CDR2 YYDKDF (reference sequence). The CDR3 protein is CATSSSDTPHEQFF. CDR3 nucleotides: TGTGCCACCAGCAGCTCAGATACCCCTCATGAGCAGTTCTTC.

A few counts support this clone. The chain carries TRBV7-2 and TRBJ2-3, with a tentative D call TRBD2 (6 bases). Trimming cost V 5 bases and J 0 bases, with 9 bases left between them. Germline CDR1 reads SGHTA; CDR2 reads FQGNSA. The CDR3 loop spans 14 amino acids. The CDR3 coding sequence is TGTGCCAGCAGCCTCGGGACTAGCACAGATACGCAGTATTTT. Protein sequence: CASSLGTSTDTQYF.

The rearrangement links TRBV5-1 to TRBJ2-7; TRBD2 matches at 8 bases. Germline values: CDR1 SGHRS, CDR2 YFSETQ. The junction had 16 bases not matched to a gene; V was cut back by 8 bases and J by 3 bases. The CDR3 length is 16 residues. The CDR3 region is CARPLGGAGGSYEQYF. The CDR3 DNA sequence: TGCGCCAGGCCGCTTGGGGGTGCGGGAGGTAGCTACGAGCAGTACTTC.

The V gene is TRBV9, the J gene TRBJ2-5; 10 bases are shared with TRBD2. CDR1 SGDLS and CDR2 YYNGEE come from the germline V gene. The CDR3 has 16 residues. Trimming took 0 bases from V and 7 from J; bases not matched to a gene: 9. CDR3 sequence: CASSVASGGAQGTQYF. DNA for the CDR3: TGTGCCAGCAGCGTAGCCAGCGGGGGGGCGCAGGGGACCCAGTACTTC.

The rearrangement links TRBV6-6 to TRBJ2-5; D uncertain. The length of the CDR3 is 11 residues. V was shortened by 0 bases and J by 7 bases, with 3 bases between the two germline ends. CDR1 and CDR2 (germline): MNHNY, SVGAGI (reference sequence). The CDR3 is CASSYSLTQYF. The CDR3 DNA follows: TGTGCCAGCAGTTACTCGTTGACCCAGTACTTC.

The genes are TRBV2 and TRBJ1-5, with 11 nucleotides matching TRBD1. The CDR3 spans 16 residues. CDR1 is SNHLY, CDR2 FYNNEI, per germline. V shed 8 bases, J shed 7 bases, and the junction held 13 bases outside the gene matches. CDR3 protein: CASSPDRGLFEQPQHF. For the CDR3, the DNA is TGTGCCAGCTCGCCGGACAGGGGGCTTTTCGAGCAGCCCCAGCATTTT.

A few counts support this clone. The chain carries TRBV4-1 and TRBJ1-2, with D tentatively TRBD1 (5 bases). V gave up 1 base and J gave up 7 bases, with 16 bases separating them. The CDR3 sequence is 15 residues long. Germline CDR1 is MGHRA and CDR2 is YSYEKL. The CDR3 region is CASSQGSTSGGGYTF. CDR3 nucleotide sequence: TGCGCCAGCAGCCAAGGTTCAACCTCCGGGGGTGGCTACACCTTC.

The V gene is TRBV30, the J gene TRBJ1-5; a possible D gene is TRBD1 (5 bases). Germline CDR1 is GTSNPN and CDR2 is SVGIG (reference sequence). Trimming took 2 bases from V and 2 from J, leaving 10 bases between them. The CDR3 covers 14 residues. The CDR3 is CAWSQTDGNQPQHF. CDR3 bases: TGTGCCTGGAGTCAGACAGACGGCAATCAGCCCCAGCATTTT.

In its sample, this clone was seen once. The gene calls are TRBV7-2 and TRBJ2-5, with a tentative D call TRBD2 (6 bases). Between the trimmed V and J ends, which lost 5 bases and 1 base, there was a span of 17 bases. The CDR3 loop spans 16 amino acids. Germline loops: CDR1 SGHTA, CDR2 FQGNSA. DNA of the CDR3: TGTGCCAGCAGCCTGGTCGGAGGGCCGACCCAAGAGACCCAGTACTTC. Its translation is CASSLVGGPTQETQYF.

The rearrangement uses TRBV11-1 and TRBJ2-2, with 12 positions matching TRBD1. This CDR3 comprises 16 residues. The germline CDR1 and CDR2 sequences are SGHAT and FQDESV (reference sequence). V lost 5 bases and J lost 7; bases outside the gene matches: 8. The CDR3 sequence is CASSRRDRGLGGELFF. CDR3 coding DNA: TGTGCCAGCAGCCGCCGGGACAGGGGGCTCGGCGGGGAGCTGTTTTTT.